This T cell receptor beta chain derives from a study of early T cells in non-severe SARS-CoV-2 infection (dated by TCRdb to the early 2020s). At the level of the whole study: Because TCR sequencing was done on bulk RNA from unsorted whole blood, the alpha and beta chains could not be paired.

The method was 5' RACE. The sequencer was a NextSeq 500. To correct for sequencing error and PCR bias, the TCR library protocol tagged individual cDNA molecules with unique molecular identifiers. Sequencing covered both TCR alpha and beta chains, and within each sample the abundances of alpha and beta sequences were tightly co-correlated. Processing in the source paper ran as follows. Decombinator V4 was used to annotate TCR sequences for V gene, J gene and CDR3. Expanded TCRs were defined as changing significantly between any two time points under a Poisson model with p below 0.0001. TCR abundances were normalised to the total number of TCRs sequenced per sample and expressed as counts per million. MAIT TCRs were defined by TRAV1-2 paired with TRAJ12, TRAJ20 or TRAJ33, and iNKT TCRs by TRAV10 paired with TRAJ18. VDJdb, accessed 1 November 2021, was searched for CMV, EBV and SARS-CoV-2 annotated TCRs, excluding TCRs annotated for multiple antigens. Clones were called with MiXCR by TCRdb after fastp trimmed the public reads at Q25, and only in-frame beta chains were retained. All rows with the same CDR3 protein become a single entry with the most common DNA and genes. TCRdb's processing, not the authors' own work, is the source of the V and J calls. This sample comprises 55,000 to 65,000 distinct CDR3 sequences, approximately 12% of them detected only once. The ten largest make up approximately 4.4% of the sample.

The CDR1 and CDR2 encoded by the germline V gene are MNHEY and SVGAGI. The CDR3 runs 16 amino acids, cysteine and phenylalanine included. The retained sequence is limited to the CDR3, 48 bases, with the frame set at the first base. V ends up 5 bases short and J 2 bases short, with an unmatched junction base count of 5. Points the paper makes about the study in general: VDJdb matching was skewed toward anti-spike CD8 responses and likely underestimated virus-specific expansions by missing private and CD4 specificities.

As for this clonotype: It lacks a known antigen. Per-nucleotide qualities are absent, and no much larger clonotype sits a single base away.

This was a case-control study nested in a cohort of healthcare workers in London, UK, who had nasopharyngeal swab PCR tests and blood samples taken every week. Healthcare workers were enrolled in the week of the UK lockdown, from 23 to 31 March 2020, and were followed every week for up to roughly 16 weeks. The sample consisted of whole blood. The TCR originated in an adult who was a healthcare worker with PCR-confirmed SARS-CoV-2 infection or an uninfected control (not recorded which). The chain was built from TRBV6-5 and TRBJ2-1, with 11 bases matching TRBD2. The DNA sequence reads TGTGCCAGCAGTACCACTAGCGGGGGACCCTACAATGAGCAGTTCTTC. Translated, this gives CASSTTSGGPYNEQFF.